This record concerns one T cell receptor beta chain sequence. Other DNA sequences in this sample translate to the same CDR3. The data originate from a study of cytomegalovirus exposure and HLA in healthy donors. The PCR ran on 60 Vbeta and 13 Jbeta primers. Clones were sequenced by immunoSEQ multiplex PCR, and TCRdb holds only the in-frame ones, with some missing. The data contain 200,000 to 250,000 clones, around 86% of them singletons. Germline V lookup: CDR1 SGHTA, CDR2 FQGNSA. V lost 1 base and J lost 2, with 8 bases in between. The CDR3 has 14 residues. The chain couples TRBV7-2 to TRBJ1-2; D remains unclear. This TCR came from a woman aged 45-65 years in good health and CMV-seropositive. The sample comprised PBMCs. CDR3 region: CASSLVDGNYGYTF. The CDR3 DNA is TGTGCCAGCAGCTTAGTTGACGGGAACTATGGCTACACCTTC. Variable domain in full (rest from reference TRBV7-2 and TRBJ1-2): GAGVSQSPSNKVTEKGKDVELRCDPISGHTALYWYRQSLGQGLEFLIYFQGNSAPDKSGLPSDRFSAERTGGSVSTLTIQRTQQEDSAVYLCASSLVDGNYGYTFGSGTRLTVV.